Each of the 11 T cell receptor beta chains below was sequenced from the same sample in a study of T cell repertoires in aging, cancer and after chemotherapy. Multiplex touch-down PCR with TRB-A/B primers amplified rearranged V-D-J TRB sequences. TCRdb reprocessed the multiplex PCR reads with MiXCR, giving one entry per CDR3 protein. The table lists about 4,900 distinct CDR3 sequences, 40% to 60% of them singletons. Amplification of TCR beta used genomic DNA extracted from peripheral blood. Sequencing was carried out using blood. These TCRs come from a human donor in good health.

The V and J genes are TRBV29-1 and TRBJ2-3; TRBD2 matches 7 bases. The CDR3 covers 15 residues. Germline lookup yields CDR1 SQVTM and CDR2 ANQGSEA. Trimming at V came to 1 base and at J to 0 bases, leaving 4 bases not matched to a gene. The CDR3 loop is CSVEGPSGSTDTQYF. The CDR3 region has the DNA TGCAGCGTTGAAGGTCCTAGCGGTAGCACAGATACGCAGTATTTT.

The V gene is TRBV5-1, the J gene TRBJ1-1, with 7 positions matching TRBD1. This CDR3 has 14 amino acids. Germline V gene sequence: CDR1 SGHRS, CDR2 YFSETQ. The V segment lost 4 bases and the J segment 1 base; nucleotides outside the gene matches: 4. CDR3 sequence: CASSQGQANTEAFF. The CDR3 DNA reads as TGCGCCAGCAGCCAAGGACAGGCGAACACTGAAGCTTTCTTT.

The V gene is TRBV5-1, the J gene TRBJ2-2, with a tentative D call TRBD2 (5 bases). Trimming shortened V by 4 bases and J by 4 bases, and 14 bases separated the two germline ends. CDR1 is SGHRS and CDR2 is YFSETQ in the germline V gene. This CDR3 is 15 amino acids long. CDR3 DNA: TGCGCCAGCAGCCCCCCTTTCCGGGGCACCGGGGAGCTGTTTTTT. Protein sequence: CASSPPFRGTGELFF.

The rearrangement joins TRBV30 to TRBJ2-5; D call uncertain. Germline CDR1 reads GTSNPN; CDR2 reads SVGIG (reference sequence). Deletions cut 2 bases from V and 2 bases from J, with 15 bases between. The CDR3 covers 15 residues. The CDR3 here is CAWSRWSIGQETQYF. The CDR3 coding sequence is TGTGCCTGGAGTAGATGGTCGATAGGACAAGAGACCCAGTACTTC.

This clonotype was seen a few times. The chain uses TRBV6-1 and TRBJ1-2; possible D gene TRBD1, 5 bases. Germline V gives CDR1 MNHNS, CDR2 SASEGT. With 6 bases removed from V and 4 bases from J, the gap between germline ends came to 6 bases. The length of the CDR3 is 11 residues. CDR3 coding DNA: TGTGCCAGCAGGGGGACCTATGGCTACACCTTC. The encoded protein is CASRGTYGYTF.

The chain is built from TRBV12-3 or TRBV12-4 and TRBJ2-1; 8 bases are a match to TRBD1. The CDR3 sequence is 15 residues long. Losses at the gene ends were 5 bases for V and 5 bases for J; bases not matched to a gene: 8. In DNA form, the CDR3 reads TGTGCCAGCAGTCCTCACAGGGGGATCAACAATGAGCAGTTCTTC. This encodes CASSPHRGINNEQFF.

In nucleotides, the CDR3 is TGTGCCAGCAGCTTGGTGGGGTCGTCGGCTGGAAACACCATATATTTT. This gives the protein CASSLVGSSAGNTIYF. The chain combines TRBV5-6 with TRBJ1-3; D call uncertain. The CDR3 extends over 16 amino acids. Looked up from germline, CDR1 is SGHDT and CDR2 is YYEEEE. Between the trimmed V and J ends, which lost 0 bases and 2 bases, there was a span of 12 bases.

The chain combines TRBV6-5 with TRBJ1-5, with a weak D call TRBD1 (6 bases). Germline assignment: CDR1 MNHEY and CDR2 SVGAGI. CDR3 length equals 11 residues. V was trimmed by 10 bases and J by 3 bases, leaving 7 bases between them. For the CDR3, the DNA is TGTGCCACAGGGGTCAATCAGCCCCAGCATTTT. Translated, it gives CATGVNQPQHF.

J is TRBJ2-5 and V is TRBV6-5, with D perhaps assigned TRBD1 or TRBD2 (5 bases each). V was cut by 0 bases and J by 4 bases, with 12 bases left in between. Germline loops: CDR1 MNHEY, CDR2 SVGAGI. There are 15 residues in the CDR3. In DNA, the CDR3 is TGTGCCAGCAGTTACTCGACGGGACCCCCAGAGACCCAGTACTTC. Residues: CASSYSTGPPETQYF.

The chain recombines TRBV30 with TRBJ2-7, with 8 bases that match TRBD1. J was trimmed by 1 base and V by 2 bases; bases with no gene match: 4. The germline V gene encodes CDR1 GTSNPN and CDR2 SVGIG (reference sequence). The CDR3 sequence is 14 residues long. For the CDR3, the DNA is TGTGCCTGGAGTACCGGGACAGGTTCCTACGAGCAGTACTTC. It specifies CAWSTGTGSYEQYF.

By share, this clonotype ranks as large. The chain employs TRBV29-1 and TRBJ2-1; 7 bases are a match to TRBD2. The germline CDR1 and CDR2 sequences are SQVTM and ANQGSEA. V dropped 4 bases and J dropped 6; count of bases not matched to a gene: 3. CDR3 length: 12 residues. The CDR3 here is CSVVPGGNEQFF. CDR3 DNA sequence: TGCAGCGTTGTTCCGGGGGGCAATGAGCAGTTCTTC.